Listed below are T cell receptor beta chains from one sample, sequenced in a study of shared clonotypes between healthy human individuals. Here immunoSEQ multiplex PCR was the method, and the copy in TCRdb shows in-frame clones only, minus some. The sample carries under 2,500,000 clones, approximately 94% recorded once. Sequencing was carried out using naive CD4+ T cells sorted from blood. All receptors derive from a man aged 18 to 30 in good health. Each CDR3 is given with its conserved first and last residue. Fields, in order: J gene, D gene, V gene, clone size, CDR3 DNA, CDR3 protein. D genes are given only for firm matches. Size tells how often a clone was seen (once, few, many) or the class of an expanded clone, and some rows leave it out.

TRBJ2-1 | TRBD2 | TRBV4-3 | once | TGCGCCAGCAGCCAAGATCGACTAGCGGGAGCGGGGAATGAGCAGTTCTTC | CASSQDRLAGAGNEQFF
TRBJ1-3 | - | TRBV5-1 | - | TGCGCCAGCAGCCCAACAGGAGTCTCTGGAAACACCATATATTTT | CASSPTGVSGNTIYF
TRBJ2-7 | - | TRBV4-1 | - | TGCGCCAGCAGCAGCCTGGGGAGCTCCTACGAGCAGTACTTC | CASSSLGSSYEQYF
TRBJ2-7 | TRBD2 | TRBV5-6 | - | TGTGCCAGCACCATATCTAGCGGGGGTTACTACGAGCAGTACTTC | CASTISSGGYYEQYF
TRBJ2-7 | TRBD1 | TRBV28 | - | TGTGCCAGCAGCTACTCGACAGGGGGTTACGAGCAGTACTTC | CASSYSTGGYEQYF
TRBJ2-7 | - | TRBV7-6 | - | TGTGCCAGCAGCTTAGAGGGAGCGGCAACCTACGAGCAGTACTTC | CASSLEGAATYEQYF
TRBJ2-1 | - | TRBV7-8 | - | TGTGCCAGCAGCGGGGGAAAGGGTTTCGGGCAGTTCTTC | CASSGGKGFGQFF
TRBJ2-3 | - | TRBV5-4 | - | TGTGCCAGCAGCTTGCAGGCGGCGTCCCATACGCAGTATTTT | CASSLQAASHTQYF
TRBJ2-3 | - | TRBV2 | - | TGTGCCAGCAGTGAGCAGGGTAGCGGCACAGATACGCAGTATTTT | CASSEQGSGTDTQYF
TRBJ2-1 | - | TRBV4-1 | - | TGCGCCAGCAGCCAGGGGGTAGCCGAGCAGTTCTTC | CASSQGVAEQFF
TRBJ2-2 | TRBD2 | TRBV19 | - | TGTGCCAGTAGAGGACTAGCGGGAGGTTTGGCCGGGGAGCTGTTTTTT | CASRGLAGGLAGELFF
TRBJ2-1 | TRBD2 | TRBV5-1 | - | TGCGCCAGCAGCTTGAGCGGGAGCGAATACAATGAGCAGTTCTTC | CASSLSGSEYNEQFF
TRBJ2-1 | TRBD1 | TRBV5-1 | - | TGCGCCAGCAGCCTGAGGCCGGGACAGGACAATGAGCAGTTCTTC | CASSLRPGQDNEQFF
TRBJ1-3 | - | TRBV30 | once | TGTGCCTGGACCAGTCGGGGGATTCGTGGAAACACCATATATTTT | CAWTSRGIRGNTIYF
TRBJ1-3 | - | TRBV6-5 | - | TGTGCCAGCAGTTACGGACACTCCTCTGGAAACACCATATATTTT | CASSYGHSSGNTIYF
TRBJ1-4 | - | TRBV4-1 | once | TGCGCCAGCAGCCAAGATTTGGGTAAGGGGAGTGAAAAACTGTTTTTT | CASSQDLGKGSEKLFF
TRBJ1-1 | TRBD1 | TRBV27 | - | TGTGCCAGTTGGGACAGGGTAATAACTGAAGCTTTCTTT | CASWDRVITEAFF
TRBJ1-1 | - | TRBV30 | - | TGTGCCTGGACCCCTACGGGGGCGGAAACTGAAGCTTTCTTT | CAWTPTGAETEAFF
TRBJ1-6 | - | TRBV15 | - | TGTGCCACCAGCAGAGTGCCTAATTCACCCCTCCACTTT | CATSRVPNSPLHF
TRBJ1-1 | - | TRBV30 | - | TGTGCCTGGATGAGGGGAGACACTGAAGCTTTCTTT | CAWMRGDTEAFF
TRBJ1-1 | TRBD1 | TRBV5-4 | - | TGTGCCAGCAGCCACCCCGGGACAGAGAACACTGAAGCTTTCTTT | CASSHPGTENTEAFF
TRBJ2-3 | - | TRBV12-5 | - | TGTGCTAGTGGTCCCGAGGAGGGGACTACGCAGTATTTT | CASGPEEGTTQYF
TRBJ1-4 | TRBD1 | TRBV18 | - | TGTGCCAGTACCCCCGGGACAGTGGATGAAAAACTGTTTTTT | CASTPGTVDEKLFF
TRBJ2-5 | TRBD1 | TRBV28 | - | TGTGCCAGCAGTTCTCGACTTTGGGACAGTTACCAGGAGACCCAGTACTTC | CASSSRLWDSYQETQYF
TRBJ1-2 | TRBD1 | TRBV7-2 | - | TGTGCCAGCAAACAGGGGGCCGGCTATGGCTACACCTTC | CASKQGAGYGYTF
TRBJ2-2 | - | TRBV18 | once | TGTGCCAGCTCACCACCGTCAGGACTAATCACCGGGGAGCTGTTTTTT | CASSPPSGLITGELFF
TRBJ1-1 | - | TRBV7-9 | - | TGTGCCAGCAGCTTACAGGGGAACACTGAAGCTTTCTTT | CASSLQGNTEAFF
TRBJ2-1 | - | TRBV10-2 | - | TGCGCCAGCAGAAGGTTAACGGGGGCCTACAATGAGCAGTTCTTC | CASRRLTGAYNEQFF
TRBJ2-7 | TRBD2 | TRBV28 | - | TGTGCCAGCAGTTGGGGTAGCGGGACTAGCTACGAGCAGTACTTC | CASSWGSGTSYEQYF
TRBJ2-2 | TRBD1 | TRBV6-5 | - | TGTGCCAGCAGTCCGGCGGGACAGGGTGGCGGGGAGCTGTTTTTT | CASSPAGQGGGELFF
TRBJ2-7 | TRBD1 | TRBV6-6 | - | TGTGCCAGCAGACCACCGGGACAGGGAGGAAGGGAGCAGTACTTC | CASRPPGQGGREQYF